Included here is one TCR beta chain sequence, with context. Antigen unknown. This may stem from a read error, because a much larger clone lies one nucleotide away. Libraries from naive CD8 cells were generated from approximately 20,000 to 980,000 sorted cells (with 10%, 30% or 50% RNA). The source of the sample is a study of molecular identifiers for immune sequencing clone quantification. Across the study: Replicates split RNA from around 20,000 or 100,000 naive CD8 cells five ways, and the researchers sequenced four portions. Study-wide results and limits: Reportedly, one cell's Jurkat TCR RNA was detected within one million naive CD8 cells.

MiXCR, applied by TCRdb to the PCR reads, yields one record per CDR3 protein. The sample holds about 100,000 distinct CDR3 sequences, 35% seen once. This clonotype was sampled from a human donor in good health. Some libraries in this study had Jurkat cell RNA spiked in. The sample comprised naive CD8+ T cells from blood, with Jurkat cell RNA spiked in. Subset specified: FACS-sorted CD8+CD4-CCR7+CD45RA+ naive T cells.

The CDR3 spells CASSSGTASTDTLYF. DNA of the CDR3: TGTGCCAGCAGCTCTGGGACAGCAAGCACAGATACGCTGTATTTT. The chain carries TRBV7-9 and TRBJ2-3; 7 nucleotides match TRBD1. The CDR3 loop spans 15 amino acids. The germline V gene has CDR1 SEHNR and CDR2 FQNEAQ (reference sequence).